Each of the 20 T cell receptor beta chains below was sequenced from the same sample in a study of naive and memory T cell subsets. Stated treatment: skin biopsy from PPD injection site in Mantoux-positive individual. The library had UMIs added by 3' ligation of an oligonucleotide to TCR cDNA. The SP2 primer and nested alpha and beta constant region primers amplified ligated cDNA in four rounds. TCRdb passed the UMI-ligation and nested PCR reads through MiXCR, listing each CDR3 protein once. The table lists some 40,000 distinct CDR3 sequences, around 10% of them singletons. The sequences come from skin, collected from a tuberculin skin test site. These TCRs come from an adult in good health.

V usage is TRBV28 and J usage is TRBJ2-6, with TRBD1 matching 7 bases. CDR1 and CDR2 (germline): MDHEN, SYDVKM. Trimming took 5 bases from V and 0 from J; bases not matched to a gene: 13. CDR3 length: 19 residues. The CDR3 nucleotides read TGTGCCAGCAGTAGGAGTGGACAGGTCCTCGCCTCTGGGGCCAACGTCCTGACTTTC. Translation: CASSRSGQVLASGANVLTF. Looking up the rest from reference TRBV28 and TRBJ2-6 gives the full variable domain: DVKVTQSSRYLVKRTGEKVFLECVQDMDHENMFWYRQDPGLGLRLIYFSYDVKMKEKGDIPEGYSVSREKKERFSLILESASTNQTSMYLCASSRSGQVLASGANVLTFGAGSRLTVL.

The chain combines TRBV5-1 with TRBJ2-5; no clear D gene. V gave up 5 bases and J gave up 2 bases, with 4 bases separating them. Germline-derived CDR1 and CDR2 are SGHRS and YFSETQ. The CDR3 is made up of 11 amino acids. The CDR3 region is CASRLQETQYF. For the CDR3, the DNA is TGCGCCAGCAGATTACAAGAGACCCAGTACTTC.

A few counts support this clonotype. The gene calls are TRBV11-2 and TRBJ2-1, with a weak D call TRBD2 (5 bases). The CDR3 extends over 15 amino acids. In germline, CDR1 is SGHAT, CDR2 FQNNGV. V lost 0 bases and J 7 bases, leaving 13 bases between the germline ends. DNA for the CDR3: TGTGCCAGCAGCTTAGATCGAGGAGGCCATAATGAGCAGTTCTTC. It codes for CASSLDRGGHNEQFF.

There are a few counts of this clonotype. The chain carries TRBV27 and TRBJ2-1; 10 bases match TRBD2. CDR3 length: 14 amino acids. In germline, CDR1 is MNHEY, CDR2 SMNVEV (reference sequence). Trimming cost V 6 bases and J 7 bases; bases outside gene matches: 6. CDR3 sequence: CASRVAGGGNEQFF. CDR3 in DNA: TGTGCCAGCAGGGTAGCGGGAGGTGGTAATGAGCAGTTCTTC.

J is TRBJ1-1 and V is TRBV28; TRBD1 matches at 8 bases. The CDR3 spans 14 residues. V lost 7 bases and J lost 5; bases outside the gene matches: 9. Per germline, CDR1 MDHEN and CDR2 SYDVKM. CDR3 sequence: CASNIQGAETEAFF. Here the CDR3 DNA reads TGTGCCAGCAACATCCAGGGGGCTGAAACTGAAGCTTTCTTT.

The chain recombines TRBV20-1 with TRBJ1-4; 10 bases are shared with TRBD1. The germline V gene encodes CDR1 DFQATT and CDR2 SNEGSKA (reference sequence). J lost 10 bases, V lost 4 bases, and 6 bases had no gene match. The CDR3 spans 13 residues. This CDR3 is CSATRTGGGKLFF. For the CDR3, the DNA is TGCAGTGCTACAAGGACAGGGGGGGGAAAACTGTTTTTT.

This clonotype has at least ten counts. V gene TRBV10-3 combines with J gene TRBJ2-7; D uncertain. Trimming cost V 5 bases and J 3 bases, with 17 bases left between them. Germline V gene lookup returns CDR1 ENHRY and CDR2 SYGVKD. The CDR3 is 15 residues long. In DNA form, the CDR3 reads TGTGCCATCAGTTTGAATCCCTCGGGTAACTACGAGCAGTACTTC. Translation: CAISLNPSGNYEQYF.

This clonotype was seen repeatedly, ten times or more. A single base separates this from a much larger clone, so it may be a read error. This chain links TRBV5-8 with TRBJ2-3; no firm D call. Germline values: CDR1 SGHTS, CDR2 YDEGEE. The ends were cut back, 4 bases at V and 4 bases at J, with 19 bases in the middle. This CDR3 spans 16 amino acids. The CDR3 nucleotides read TGTGCCAGCAGCATCTCCCCGACCTCCTGCGCAGATACGCAGTATTTT. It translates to CASSISPTSCADTQYF.

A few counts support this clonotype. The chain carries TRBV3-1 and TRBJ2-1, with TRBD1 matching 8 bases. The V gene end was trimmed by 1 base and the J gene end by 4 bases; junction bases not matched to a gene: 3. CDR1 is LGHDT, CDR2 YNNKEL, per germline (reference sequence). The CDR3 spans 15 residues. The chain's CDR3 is CASSQGTGPYNEQFF. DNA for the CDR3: TGTGCCAGCAGCCAAGGGACAGGGCCTTACAATGAGCAGTTCTTC.

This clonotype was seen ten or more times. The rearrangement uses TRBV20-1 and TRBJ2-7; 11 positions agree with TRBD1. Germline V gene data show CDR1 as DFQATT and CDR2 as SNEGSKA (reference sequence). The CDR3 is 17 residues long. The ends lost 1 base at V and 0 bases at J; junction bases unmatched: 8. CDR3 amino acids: CSARGKRTGGFSYEQYF. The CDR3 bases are TGCAGTGCTAGAGGAAAAAGGACAGGGGGCTTCTCCTACGAGCAGTACTTC.

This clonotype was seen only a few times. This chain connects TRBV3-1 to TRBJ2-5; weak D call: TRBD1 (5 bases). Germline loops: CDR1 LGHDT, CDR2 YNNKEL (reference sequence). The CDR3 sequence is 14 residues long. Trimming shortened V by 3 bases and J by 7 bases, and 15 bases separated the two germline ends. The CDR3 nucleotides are TGTGCCAGCAGCCATAGACAGTCGAAGGGGACCCAGTACTTC. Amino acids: CASSHRQSKGTQYF.

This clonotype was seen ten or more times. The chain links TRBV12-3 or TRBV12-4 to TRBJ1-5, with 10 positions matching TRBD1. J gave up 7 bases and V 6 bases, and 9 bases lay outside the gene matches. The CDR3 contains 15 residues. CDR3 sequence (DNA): TGTGCCAGCAGCCGTAGACAGGGGGCAGGACAGCCCCAGCATTTT. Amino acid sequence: CASSRRQGAGQPQHF.

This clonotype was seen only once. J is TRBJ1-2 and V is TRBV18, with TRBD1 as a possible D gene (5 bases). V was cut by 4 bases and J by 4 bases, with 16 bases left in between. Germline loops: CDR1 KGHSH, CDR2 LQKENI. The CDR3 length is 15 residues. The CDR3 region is CASSLTSSGPYGYTF. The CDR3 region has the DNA TGTGCCAGCTCACTCACGAGTTCGGGGCCCTATGGCTACACCTTC. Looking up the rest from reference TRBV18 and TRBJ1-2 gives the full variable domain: NAGVMQNPRHLVRRRGQEARLRCSPMKGHSHVYWYRQLPEEGLKFMVYLQKENIIDESGMPKERFSAEFPKEGPSILRIQQVVRGDSAAYFCASSLTSSGPYGYTFGSGTRLTVV.

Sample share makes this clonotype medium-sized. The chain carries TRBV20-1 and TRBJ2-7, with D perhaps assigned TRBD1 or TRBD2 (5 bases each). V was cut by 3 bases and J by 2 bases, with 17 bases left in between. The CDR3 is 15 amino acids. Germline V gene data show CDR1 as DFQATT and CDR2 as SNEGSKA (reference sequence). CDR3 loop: CSARRPGPTAYEQYF. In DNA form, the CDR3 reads TGCAGTGCTAGGCGCCCGGGACCCACCGCCTACGAGCAGTACTTC.

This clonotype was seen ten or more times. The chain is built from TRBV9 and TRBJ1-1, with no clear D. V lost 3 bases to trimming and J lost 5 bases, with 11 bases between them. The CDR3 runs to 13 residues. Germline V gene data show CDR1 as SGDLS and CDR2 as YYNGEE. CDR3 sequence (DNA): TGTGCCAGCAGCGGGGAAATATTAACTGAAGCTTTCTTT. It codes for CASSGEILTEAFF. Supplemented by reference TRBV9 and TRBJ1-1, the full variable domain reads DSGVTQTPKHLITATGQRVTLRCSPRSGDLSVYWYQQSLDQGLQFLIQYYNGEERAKGNILERFSAQQFPDLHSELNLSSLELGDSALYFCASSGEILTEAFFGQGTRLTVV.

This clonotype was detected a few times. In DNA, the CDR3 is TGTGCCAGCAGCTCTGGGCCCATAGCGGGACTTTCCTACAATGAGCAGTTCTTC. Translating it yields CASSSGPIAGLSYNEQFF. The chain uses TRBV11-3 and TRBJ2-1, with TRBD2 matching over 8 bases. Germline CDR1 is SGHNT and CDR2 is YENEEA. After removal of 4 bases from V and 1 base from J, the junction contained 12 bases not matched to a gene. The CDR3 length is 18 residues.

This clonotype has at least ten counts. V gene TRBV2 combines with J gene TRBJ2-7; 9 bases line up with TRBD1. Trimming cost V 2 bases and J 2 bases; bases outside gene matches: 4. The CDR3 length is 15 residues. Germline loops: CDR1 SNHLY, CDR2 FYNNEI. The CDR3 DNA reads TGTGCCAGCAGTGAACGGGGACAGGGTCCCTACGAGCAGTACTTC. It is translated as CASSERGQGPYEQYF.

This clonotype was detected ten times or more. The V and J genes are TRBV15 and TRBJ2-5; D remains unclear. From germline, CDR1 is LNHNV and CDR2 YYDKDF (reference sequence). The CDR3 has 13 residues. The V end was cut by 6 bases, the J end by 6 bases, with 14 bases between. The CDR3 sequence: CATRDTSFKTQYF. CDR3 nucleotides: TGTGCCACCAGAGACACAAGTTTCAAGACCCAGTACTTC.

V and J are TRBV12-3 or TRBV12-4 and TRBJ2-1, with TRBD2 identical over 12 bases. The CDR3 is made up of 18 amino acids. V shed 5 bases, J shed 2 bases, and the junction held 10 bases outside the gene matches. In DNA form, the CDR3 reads TGTGCCAGCAGTCCCGGGACTAGCGGGCCTGCAACCTACAATGAGCAGTTCTTC. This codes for CASSPGTSGPATYNEQFF.

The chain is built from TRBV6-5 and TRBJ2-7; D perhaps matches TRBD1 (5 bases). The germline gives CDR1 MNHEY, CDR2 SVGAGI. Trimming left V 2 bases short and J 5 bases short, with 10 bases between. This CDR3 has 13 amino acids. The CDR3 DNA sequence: TGTGCCAGCAGTTACGAAGGGGCGGACGAGCAGTACTTC. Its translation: CASSYEGADEQYF.